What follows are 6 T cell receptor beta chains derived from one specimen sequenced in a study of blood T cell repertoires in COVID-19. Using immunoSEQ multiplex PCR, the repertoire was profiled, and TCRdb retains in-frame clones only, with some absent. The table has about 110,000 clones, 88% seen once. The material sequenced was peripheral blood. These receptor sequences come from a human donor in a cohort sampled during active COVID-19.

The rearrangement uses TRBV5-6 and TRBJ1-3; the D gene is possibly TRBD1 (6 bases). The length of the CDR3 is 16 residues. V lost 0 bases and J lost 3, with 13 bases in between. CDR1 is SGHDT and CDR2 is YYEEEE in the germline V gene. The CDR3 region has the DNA TGTGCCAGCAGCTTGGGTCGGTGGGGGCTTGGAAACACCATATATTTT. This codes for CASSLGRWGLGNTIYF.

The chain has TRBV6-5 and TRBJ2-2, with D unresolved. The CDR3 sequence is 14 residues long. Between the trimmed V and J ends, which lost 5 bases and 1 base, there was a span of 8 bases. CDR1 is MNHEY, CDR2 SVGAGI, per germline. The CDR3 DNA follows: TGTGCCAGCAGTCCGCCCGGGAACACCGGGGAGCTGTTTTTT. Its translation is CASSPPGNTGELFF.

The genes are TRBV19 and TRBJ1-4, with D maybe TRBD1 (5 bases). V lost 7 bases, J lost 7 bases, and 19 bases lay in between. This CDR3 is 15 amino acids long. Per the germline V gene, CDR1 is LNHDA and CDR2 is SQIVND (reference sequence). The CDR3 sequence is CASNNGGTLGEKLFF. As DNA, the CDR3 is TGTGCCAGTAACAACGGCGGGACTTTAGGTGAAAAACTGTTTTTT.

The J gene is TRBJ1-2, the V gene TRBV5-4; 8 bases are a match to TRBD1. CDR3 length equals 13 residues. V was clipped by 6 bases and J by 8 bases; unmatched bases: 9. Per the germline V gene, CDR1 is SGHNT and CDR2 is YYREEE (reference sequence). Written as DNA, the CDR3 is TGTGCCAGCAACTCCCAGGGGGCCCGGGGCTACACCTTC. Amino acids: CASNSQGARGYTF.

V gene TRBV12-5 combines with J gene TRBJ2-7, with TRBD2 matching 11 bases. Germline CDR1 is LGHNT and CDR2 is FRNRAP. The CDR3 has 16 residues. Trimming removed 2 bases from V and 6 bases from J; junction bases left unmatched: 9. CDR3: CASGLILAGEAAEQYF. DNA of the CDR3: TGTGCTAGTGGTTTGATACTAGCGGGAGAAGCTGCCGAGCAGTACTTC. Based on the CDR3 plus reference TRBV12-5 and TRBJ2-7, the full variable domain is DARVTQTPRHKVTEMGQEVTMRCQPILGHNTVFWYRQTMMQGLELLAYFRNRAPLDDSGMPKDRFSAEMPDATLATLKIQPSEPRDSAVYFCASGLILAGEAAEQYFGPGTRLTVT.

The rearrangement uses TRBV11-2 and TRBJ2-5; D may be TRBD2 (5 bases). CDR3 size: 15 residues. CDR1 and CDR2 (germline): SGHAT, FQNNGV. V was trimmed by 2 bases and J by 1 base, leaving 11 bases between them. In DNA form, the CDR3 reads TGTGCCAGCAGCTTAAGAGGGAGTGGCCAAGAGACCCAGTACTTC. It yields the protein CASSLRGSGQETQYF. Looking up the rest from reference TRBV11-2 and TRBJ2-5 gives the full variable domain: EAGVAQSPRYKIIEKRQSVAFWCNPISGHATLYWYQQILGQGPKLLIQFQNNGVVDDSQLPKDRFSAERLKGVDSTLKIQPAKLEDSAVYLCASSLRGSGQETQYFGPGTRLLVL.